A selection of T cell receptor beta chains follows, all from one sample in a study of T cell responses to AZD1222 COVID-19 vaccine. The assay was immunoSEQ multiplex PCR, and TCRdb's table has in-frame clones only and misses some. Among approximately 65,000 clones listed, around 80% were seen once. Specimen: peripheral blood, collected on day 0 of AZD1222 vaccination. The receptors come from an adult in good health. The conserved cysteine and the conserved F or W are not part of the CDR3 here. Part of the rows lack a size; the others show once, few, many or a class for expanded clones.

V: TRBV6-5; size: once; J: TRBJ2-7; CDR3: ASSTGYEQY
V: TRBV10-3; size: -; J: TRBJ1-1; CDR3: AISESRDRNTEAF
V: TRBV7-9; size: -; J: TRBJ2-3; CDR3: ASSLGTGLAGDTQY
V: TRBV19; size: -; J: TRBJ2-3; CDR3: ASSIRRGGTDTQY
V: TRBV27; size: -; J: TRBJ1-4; CDR3: ASSRDSTNEKLF
V: TRBV5-4; size: -; J: TRBJ2-2; CDR3: ASSQTPTGELF
V: TRBV5-1; size: -; J: TRBJ2-7; CDR3: ASSLGTNYEQY
V: TRBV10-1; size: -; J: TRBJ2-7; CDR3: ASSEAAFPSSYEQY
V: TRBV4-2; size: -; J: TRBJ1-1; CDR3: ASSQRRTANTEAF
V: TRBV5-4; size: once; J: TRBJ2-1; CDR3: ASSLGGTSGRYEQF
V: TRBV7-8; size: -; J: TRBJ1-6; CDR3: ASSLIGRTNSPLH
V: TRBV6-1; size: -; J: TRBJ2-5; CDR3: ASSEYSSLETQY
V: TRBV5-1; size: -; J: TRBJ1-2; CDR3: ASSLTGTATNYGYT
V: TRBV4-1; size: -; J: TRBJ2-3; CDR3: ASSQGPTGGEGDTQY
V: TRBV7-9; size: -; J: TRBJ2-2; CDR3: ASTGTENTGELF
V: TRBV5-6; size: -; J: TRBJ1-4; CDR3: ASSFMKGINEKLF
V: TRBV20-1; size: -; J: TRBJ1-2; CDR3: SATGNYGYT
V: TRBV5-6; size: few; J: TRBJ1-2; CDR3: ASSLQGAIYGYT
V: TRBV6-5; size: once; J: TRBJ2-7; CDR3: ASSYSREFDEQY
V: TRBV27; size: -; J: TRBJ2-7; CDR3: ASSGSRQGSYEQY
V: TRBV12-3/TRBV12-4; size: -; J: TRBJ1-3; CDR3: ASSFTERNTIY
V: TRBV7-2; size: -; J: TRBJ1-5; CDR3: ASSLYRDSNQPQH
V: TRBV5-4; size: -; J: TRBJ2-7; CDR3: ASSGGVANEQY
V: TRBV7-9; size: -; J: TRBJ1-1; CDR3: ASSSQGTGNTEAF
V: TRBV30; size: once; J: TRBJ1-4; CDR3: AWTRGFNEKLF
V: TRBV18; size: -; J: TRBJ1-5; CDR3: ASSPQTGLGSNQPQH
V: TRBV5-4; size: -; J: TRBJ1-6; CDR3: ASRLVGDRGGSPLH
V: TRBV5-4; size: -; J: TRBJ1-6; CDR3: ASSLFPRGSRNSPLH